This section outlines one T cell receptor beta chain sequence together with its context. Its antigen is unknown. This entry comes from a study of T-cell reconstitution after alpha-beta-depleted transplantation in children. Study outcomes and limitations: From surviving recipient T cells and thymic progenitors came the high day-60 TCRbeta diversity observed in some patients. After one year, T-cell counts and TCRbeta diversity mostly came from new T cells. About two months after transplant, alpha-beta T cells reportedly came from several hundred expanded graft clones.

Unique molecular identifiers were incorporated during preparation of the TCRbeta library. TCRdb reprocessed the PCR reads via MiXCR and lists one record per CDR3 protein. The repertoire includes 700,000 to 950,000 distinct CDR3 sequences, 15% to 20% of them detected once, and roughly 5% sits in the top ten. V lost 4 bases to trimming and J lost 5 bases, with 12 bases between them. This CDR3 is built from 14 residues. Germline V gene lookup returns CDR1 SNHLY and CDR2 FYNNEI. The sample was PBMCs, mostly from graft donor cells, taken 360 days after TCRalphabeta/CD19-depleted stem cell transplant. The origin of this receptor is a male patient aged 5 to 17 who had a stem cell transplant for acute lymphoblastic leukemia, so the T cells may come from the graft donor. The V call is TRBV2, the J call TRBJ2-1; D is ambiguous. The CDR3 reads CASSGTPRDNEQFF. In nucleotides, the CDR3 is TGTGCCAGCAGTGGGACGCCCCGGGACAATGAGCAGTTCTTC.